The sequence of this T cell receptor beta chain was determined in a study of shared clonotypes between healthy human individuals. CDR1 is MNHEY and CDR2 is SMNVEV in the germline V gene (reference sequence). This CDR3 has 16 amino acids. Germline trimming cut 6 bases from V and 6 bases from J; bases unmatched to any gene: 12. Naive CD8 cells comprised CD45RO-negative, CCR7-positively selected cells, excluding terminally differentiated effector memory CD45RA+ cells. Repertoires were generated with immunoSEQ multiplex PCR, while TCRdb's copy carries only in-frame clones and drops some. The sample lists about 2.2 million clones, 90% to 95% occurring once.

The sample comprised naive CD8+ T cells from PBMCs. The source of this sequence is a man aged 18 to 35 in good health. Some clones in this sample may be carry-over from other donors' samples. The chain has TRBV27 and TRBJ2-1, with TRBD2 matching 9 bases. Here the CDR3 reads CASSLLVSSGTNEQFF. CDR3 nucleotides: TGTGCCAGCAGCTTGCTCGTGTCTAGCGGGACCAATGAGCAGTTCTTC.